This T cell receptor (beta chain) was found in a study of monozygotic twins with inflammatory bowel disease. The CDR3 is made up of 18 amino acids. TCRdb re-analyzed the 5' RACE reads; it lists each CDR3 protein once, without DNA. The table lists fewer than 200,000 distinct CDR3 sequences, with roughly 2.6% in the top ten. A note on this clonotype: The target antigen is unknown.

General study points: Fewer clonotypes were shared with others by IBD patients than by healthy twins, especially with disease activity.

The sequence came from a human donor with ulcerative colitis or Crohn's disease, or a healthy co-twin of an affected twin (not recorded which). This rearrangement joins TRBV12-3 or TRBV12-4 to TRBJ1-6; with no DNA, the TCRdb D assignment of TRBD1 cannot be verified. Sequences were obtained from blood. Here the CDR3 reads CASSLYRGGWGYNSPLHF.